The clone carrying this T cell receptor (beta chain) was seen only a few times. Authors' processing steps: Amplification of reference gene primers provided the estimated nucleated cell counts. The method was immunoSEQ multiplex PCR; TCRdb's version includes in-frame clones alone and lacks a portion of them. That table is the source of V, J and clone size, and D and trimming were worked out from the DNA. The table includes approximately 440,000 clones, approximately 86% detected once. The sample originates from a study of blood T cell repertoires in COVID-19. Study context: Donors in the United States, Italy and Spain gave samples during acute or convalescent COVID-19. PBMCs, B-cell-depleted T cells, or T cells provided the cDNA or gDNA that made up the material.

Participant-given clinical history determined each cohort assignment. The sequence was collected from a young woman who had recovered from COVID-19. Specimen: PBMCs or T cells enriched from blood (not recorded which).

The CDR3 DNA is TGCGCCAGCAGCTTGGATGTCAGTTCTAACTATGGCTACACCTTC. Residues: CASSLDVSSNYGYTF. The rearrangement uses TRBV5-1 and TRBJ1-2; D is undetermined. Germline CDR1 reads SGHRS; CDR2 reads YFSETQ. The V end lost 0 bases, the J end lost 0 bases, and 9 bases lay between the germline ends. The CDR3 runs 15 residues.